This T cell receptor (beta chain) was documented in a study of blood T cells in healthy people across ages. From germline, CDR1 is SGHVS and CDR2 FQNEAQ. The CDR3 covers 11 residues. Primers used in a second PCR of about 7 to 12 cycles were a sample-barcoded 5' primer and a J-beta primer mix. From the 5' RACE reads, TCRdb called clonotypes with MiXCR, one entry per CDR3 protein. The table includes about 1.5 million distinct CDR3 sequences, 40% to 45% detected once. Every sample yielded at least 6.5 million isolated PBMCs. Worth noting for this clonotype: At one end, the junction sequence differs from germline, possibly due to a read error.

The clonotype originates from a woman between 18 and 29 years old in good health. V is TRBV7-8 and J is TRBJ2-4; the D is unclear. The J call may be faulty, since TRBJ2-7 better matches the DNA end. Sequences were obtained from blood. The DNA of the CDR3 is TGTGCCTGCAGCTTCTTGGACGAGCAGTACTTC. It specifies CACSFLDEQYF.